These T cell receptor beta chains were read from a single sample in a study of cytomegalovirus exposure and HLA in healthy donors. The data were produced by immunoSEQ multiplex PCR, yet TCRdb's version contains in-frame clones alone and is incomplete. The table includes roughly 180,000 clones, roughly 85% detected once. Sequences were obtained from PBMCs. These receptors originate from a boy aged 2-9 years in good health and CMV-seronegative. Each CDR3 is given with its conserved first and last residue. The D gene is left open where the match is weak. Where a row states a size, it is once, few, many or the class of an expanded clone; other rows omit it.

D gene: .; V gene: TRBV27; clone size: .; J gene: TRBJ1-2; CDR3 DNA: TGTGCCAGCACCCCTTATGACCGTGGCAGGAAGGACTATGGCTACACCTTC; CDR3 protein: CASTPYDRGRKDYGYTF
D gene: TRBD2; V gene: TRBV28; clone size: few; J gene: TRBJ2-7; CDR3 DNA: TGTGCCAGCAGTTTACGGACTAGCGGGAGGGCCTACGAGCAGTACTTC; CDR3 protein: CASSLRTSGRAYEQYF
D gene: TRBD1; V gene: TRBV18; clone size: .; J gene: TRBJ1-1; CDR3 DNA: TGTGCCAGCTCACCTTCAGGGGGCGCGGGGAACACTGAAGCTTTCTTT; CDR3 protein: CASSPSGGAGNTEAFF
D gene: .; V gene: TRBV21-1; clone size: .; J gene: TRBJ1-1; CDR3 DNA: TGTGCCAGCAGCACAGTTCGGGACAGGGACACTGAAGCTTTCTTT; CDR3 protein: CASSTVRDRDTEAFF
D gene: .; V gene: TRBV6-5; clone size: .; J gene: TRBJ2-2; CDR3 DNA: TGTGCCAGCAGTCTCAGGGGAACCGGGGAGCTGTTTTTT; CDR3 protein: CASSLRGTGELFF
D gene: TRBD1; V gene: TRBV28; clone size: .; J gene: TRBJ1-1; CDR3 DNA: TGTGCCAGCAGTTGGGTGACAGGGGAGAACACTGAAGCTTTCTTT; CDR3 protein: CASSWVTGENTEAFF
D gene: .; V gene: TRBV6-5; clone size: .; J gene: TRBJ2-1; CDR3 DNA: TGTGCCAGCAGTTCAGGAGGGTCCTACAATGAGCAGTTCTTC; CDR3 protein: CASSSGGSYNEQFF
D gene: .; V gene: TRBV18; clone size: once; J gene: TRBJ2-2; CDR3 DNA: TGTGCCAGCTCACCAACGGGGTCGAACACCGGGGAGCTGTTTTTT; CDR3 protein: CASSPTGSNTGELFF
D gene: .; V gene: TRBV6-5; clone size: .; J gene: TRBJ2-1; CDR3 DNA: TGTGCCAGCAGTTATGGTCCGACATCTTACAATGAGCAGTTCTTC; CDR3 protein: CASSYGPTSYNEQFF
D gene: TRBD2; V gene: TRBV9; clone size: .; J gene: TRBJ2-5; CDR3 DNA: TGTGCCAGCAGCGCCCGGGGGGAGATGGCGGAGACCCAGTACTTC; CDR3 protein: CASSARGEMAETQYF
D gene: .; V gene: TRBV28; clone size: .; J gene: TRBJ1-1; CDR3 DNA: TGTGCCAGCAGGATACTCCCACGACGGGGGACTGAAGCTTTCTTT; CDR3 protein: CASRILPRRGTEAFF
D gene: .; V gene: TRBV27; clone size: .; J gene: TRBJ2-1; CDR3 DNA: TGTGCCAGCAGTTTTGCAGACGGAGGCTCCTACAATGAGCAGTTCTTC; CDR3 protein: CASSFADGGSYNEQFF
D gene: TRBD2; V gene: TRBV7-9; clone size: .; J gene: TRBJ2-1; CDR3 DNA: TGTGCCAGCAGCTTAGTCCCGGGACTAGCGGGATATGAGCAGTTCTTC; CDR3 protein: CASSLVPGLAGYEQFF
D gene: TRBD2; V gene: TRBV9; clone size: .; J gene: TRBJ2-1; CDR3 DNA: TGTGCCAGCAGCCAAGGGACTAGGGAGTACAATGAGCAGTTCTTC; CDR3 protein: CASSQGTREYNEQFF
D gene: .; V gene: TRBV11-2; clone size: .; J gene: TRBJ2-6; CDR3 DNA: TGTGCCAGCAGTCATTGGCGGCCCAGCCCCCTCTCTGGGGCCAACGTCCTGACTTTC; CDR3 protein: CASSHWRPSPLSGANVLTF
D gene: .; V gene: TRBV5-4; clone size: .; J gene: TRBJ1-3; CDR3 DNA: TGTGCCAGCAGCCTGGGAGGAGGTGTACGGGGAAACACCATATATTTT; CDR3 protein: CASSLGGGVRGNTIYF
D gene: .; V gene: TRBV7-6; clone size: .; J gene: TRBJ2-2; CDR3 DNA: TGTGCCAGCAGCCGGGGACTTAAGGCGGACACCGGGGAGCTGTTTTTT; CDR3 protein: CASSRGLKADTGELFF
D gene: .; V gene: TRBV15; clone size: .; J gene: TRBJ1-5; CDR3 DNA: TGTGCCACCAGCAAAGGAGGGGACAATCAGCCCCAGCATTTT; CDR3 protein: CATSKGGDNQPQHF
D gene: .; V gene: TRBV27; clone size: .; J gene: TRBJ1-2; CDR3 DNA: TGTGCCAGCAGCGCATACCCGGGGTATCAGAACTATGGCTACACCTTC; CDR3 protein: CASSAYPGYQNYGYTF
D gene: .; V gene: TRBV28; clone size: .; J gene: TRBJ2-7; CDR3 DNA: TGTGCCAGCAGTCTAATAGGGGGAGACTACGAGCAGTACTTC; CDR3 protein: CASSLIGGDYEQYF
D gene: .; V gene: TRBV6-1; clone size: .; J gene: TRBJ2-5; CDR3 DNA: TGTGCCAGCTCCAGGGATTATCAAGAGACCCAGTACTTC; CDR3 protein: CASSRDYQETQYF
D gene: .; V gene: TRBV5-1; clone size: .; J gene: TRBJ1-3; CDR3 DNA: TGCGCCAGCAGCCCGGACTGGTACGGAGGAAACACCATATATTTT; CDR3 protein: CASSPDWYGGNTIYF
D gene: TRBD2; V gene: TRBV7-9; clone size: .; J gene: TRBJ2-7; CDR3 DNA: TGTGCCAGCAGCCGGAACCTAGCGGGAGGCACCTACGAGCAGTACTTC; CDR3 protein: CASSRNLAGGTYEQYF
D gene: .; V gene: TRBV7-2; clone size: .; J gene: TRBJ2-5; CDR3 DNA: TGTGCCAGCAGCTTAGTAACAAGGAGGAAGACCCAGTACTTC; CDR3 protein: CASSLVTRRKTQYF
D gene: TRBD1; V gene: TRBV7-3; clone size: .; J gene: TRBJ2-2; CDR3 DNA: TGTGCCAGCAGCCCTACAGGGGGCGCGAACACCGGGGAGCTGTTTTTT; CDR3 protein: CASSPTGGANTGELFF
D gene: .; V gene: TRBV6-5; clone size: .; J gene: TRBJ1-1; CDR3 DNA: TGTGCCAGCAGTTACGGTCGGGGCACTGAAGCTTTCTTT; CDR3 protein: CASSYGRGTEAFF
D gene: .; V gene: TRBV30; clone size: .; J gene: TRBJ1-5; CDR3 DNA: TGTGCCTGGAGTTCGGACAGTCAAAGTCAGCCCCAGCATTTT; CDR3 protein: CAWSSDSQSQPQHF
D gene: .; V gene: TRBV5-5; clone size: .; J gene: TRBJ1-3; CDR3 DNA: TGTGCCAGCAGCTGGACTAGCTACTCTGGAAACACCATATATTTT; CDR3 protein: CASSWTSYSGNTIYF
D gene: .; V gene: TRBV6-5; clone size: few; J gene: TRBJ1-1; CDR3 DNA: TGTGCCAGCAGCCGTGGACAGGAAGCTTTCTTT; CDR3 protein: CASSRGQEAFF
D gene: TRBD2; V gene: TRBV7-7; clone size: .; J gene: TRBJ2-1; CDR3 DNA: TGTGCTAGCAGCTTAAGGGCGGGGGGCGACAATGAGCAGTTCTTC; CDR3 protein: CASSLRAGGDNEQFF
D gene: .; V gene: TRBV10-3; clone size: once; J gene: TRBJ2-7; CDR3 DNA: TGTGCCATCAGTGAGGCCAATTTACTAAGCGGTAGATACGAGCAGTACTTC; CDR3 protein: CAISEANLLSGRYEQYF
D gene: .; V gene: TRBV15; clone size: .; J gene: TRBJ1-5; CDR3 DNA: TGTGCCACCAGCAGGGGGAGCCAGGAACAGCCCCAGCATTTT; CDR3 protein: CATSRGSQEQPQHF
D gene: .; V gene: TRBV27; clone size: .; J gene: TRBJ1-6; CDR3 DNA: TGTGCCAGCAGTTCAGGGAATTCACCCCCCCACTTT; CDR3 protein: CASSSGNSPPHF
D gene: .; V gene: TRBV7-9; clone size: .; J gene: TRBJ1-2; CDR3 DNA: TGTGCCAGCAGCTCCCCCTTGGAGCGGTCGGTCTATGGCTACACCTTC; CDR3 protein: CASSSPLERSVYGYTF
D gene: TRBD2; V gene: TRBV11-2; clone size: .; J gene: TRBJ2-1; CDR3 DNA: TGTGCCAGCAGCTTAGTCGGACTAGAGAAGCAGTTCTTC; CDR3 protein: CASSLVGLEKQFF
D gene: .; V gene: TRBV5-6; clone size: .; J gene: TRBJ1-1; CDR3 DNA: TGTGCCAGCGAACGGGACAAAAGCTTGAACACTGAAGCTTTCTTT; CDR3 protein: CASERDKSLNTEAFF
D gene: .; V gene: TRBV5-4; clone size: .; J gene: TRBJ2-2; CDR3 DNA: TGTGCCAGCAGCTTGGCAGGGTTGGGGAACACCGGGGAGCTGTTTTTT; CDR3 protein: CASSLAGLGNTGELFF
D gene: .; V gene: TRBV28; clone size: .; J gene: TRBJ1-2; CDR3 DNA: TGTGCCAGCAGTTTAGTGGGGCGCCCAGACTATGGCTACACCTTC; CDR3 protein: CASSLVGRPDYGYTF
D gene: .; V gene: TRBV5-4; clone size: .; J gene: TRBJ2-2; CDR3 DNA: TGTGCCAGCAGCCCAGGAAACGGGGAGCTGTTTTTT; CDR3 protein: CASSPGNGELFF
D gene: .; V gene: TRBV6-5; clone size: .; J gene: TRBJ2-5; CDR3 DNA: TGTGCCAGCACCCCCGACTGGAAGACCCAGTACTTC; CDR3 protein: CASTPDWKTQYF
D gene: TRBD1; V gene: TRBV5-1; clone size: .; J gene: TRBJ2-3; CDR3 DNA: TGCGCCAGCAGCTTGTCACCAATCAGACAGGGGGGAGATACGCAGTATTTT; CDR3 protein: CASSLSPIRQGGDTQYF
D gene: .; V gene: TRBV4-1; clone size: .; J gene: TRBJ2-1; CDR3 DNA: TGCGCCAGCAGCCAAACTAGTACGAATGAGCAGTTCTTC; CDR3 protein: CASSQTSTNEQFF
D gene: TRBD2; V gene: TRBV27; clone size: .; J gene: TRBJ2-2; CDR3 DNA: TGTGCCAGCAGTTTATTTCTCGGGGGGGGGCTATCCGGGGAGCTGTTTTTT; CDR3 protein: CASSLFLGGGLSGELFF
D gene: .; V gene: TRBV27; clone size: .; J gene: TRBJ1-1; CDR3 DNA: TGTGCCAGCAGTTTCCCTCTCACAGGCTCAGACACTGAAGCTTTCTTT; CDR3 protein: CASSFPLTGSDTEAFF
D gene: .; V gene: TRBV27; clone size: .; J gene: TRBJ1-4; CDR3 DNA: TGTGCCAGCAGTCCCCGGACAGCGTTAAATGAAAAACTGTTTTTT; CDR3 protein: CASSPRTALNEKLFF
D gene: TRBD1; V gene: TRBV9; clone size: once; J gene: TRBJ1-2; CDR3 DNA: TGTGCTGGAACCACCCAGGGGGTGGGCGGTGGCTATGGCTACACCTTC; CDR3 protein: CAGTTQGVGGGYGYTF
D gene: TRBD1; V gene: TRBV9; clone size: .; J gene: TRBJ1-2; CDR3 DNA: TGTGCCAGCAGCGTAGCCACAGGGGAGGACTATGGCTACACCTTC; CDR3 protein: CASSVATGEDYGYTF
D gene: TRBD2; V gene: TRBV7-9; clone size: .; J gene: TRBJ2-2; CDR3 DNA: TGTGCCAGAAGTAGCGGGAGTACGAACACCGGGGAGCTGTTTTTT; CDR3 protein: CARSSGSTNTGELFF
D gene: TRBD2; V gene: TRBV7-9; clone size: few; J gene: TRBJ2-7; CDR3 DNA: TGTTCCAGCAGCTTAGCGGGGACTAGCGGTACCTACGAGCAGTACTTC; CDR3 protein: CSSSLAGTSGTYEQYF
D gene: TRBD2; V gene: TRBV10-1; clone size: .; J gene: TRBJ2-7; CDR3 DNA: TGCGCCAGCAGCCGGGGACTACCAGCCTACGAGCAGTACTTC; CDR3 protein: CASSRGLPAYEQYF
D gene: TRBD2; V gene: TRBV2; clone size: .; J gene: TRBJ2-3; CDR3 DNA: TGTGCCAGCATGATAGATGTACTAGCGGGTAGCACAGATACGCAGTATTTT; CDR3 protein: CASMIDVLAGSTDTQYF
D gene: TRBD2; V gene: TRBV7-9; clone size: .; J gene: TRBJ2-1; CDR3 DNA: TGTTCCAGCGGGGGGGCGCGAGGTGACAATGAGCAGTTCTTC; CDR3 protein: CSSGGARGDNEQFF